Sequencing of this T cell receptor beta chain was carried out in a study of cytomegalovirus exposure and HLA in healthy donors. Looking at the study overall: The same platform as the approximately 670 first-cohort repertoires was used for the 95 to 150 validation repertoires, a later analysis reported.

Method: immunoSEQ multiplex PCR; TCRdb's copy keeps in-frame clones and lacks some. Of 150,000 to 200,000 clones in the sample, under 90% were seen once. The length of the CDR3 is 16 residues. The trim removed 7 bases at V and 0 bases at J, leaving 2 bases unmatched. Germline lookup yields CDR1 SGHNT and CDR2 YENEEA. The material sequenced was PBMCs. The chain recombines TRBV11-3 with TRBJ2-1, with TRBD2 matching 14 bases. The sequence derives from a man aged 18 to 30 in good health and CMV-seropositive. Here the CDR3 reads CASTGTSGSSYNEQFF. The CDR3 coding sequence is TGTGCCAGCACCGGGACTAGCGGGAGCTCCTACAATGAGCAGTTCTTC.